Reported below is one T cell receptor beta chain. This sample was included in a study of blood T cell repertoires in COVID-19. Study overall: Donors in the United States, Italy and Spain gave samples during acute or convalescent COVID-19.

Looked up from germline, CDR1 is SGHAT and CDR2 is FQNNGV. This CDR3 has 15 amino acids. Trimming took 0 bases from V and 3 from J, leaving 11 bases between them. TCRdb keeps only in-frame clones here, not all; method: immunoSEQ multiplex PCR. This table holds tens of thousands of clones, roughly three quarters found once. J is TRBJ1-2 and V is TRBV11-2; D may be TRBD1 (6 bases). The source material was peripheral blood. This sequence originates from a man between 65 and 85 years old with COVID-19, enrolled during active disease. Written as DNA, the CDR3 is TGTGCCAGCAGCTTAGAATCACAGGGATACTATGGCTACACCTTC. As protein: CASSLESQGYYGYTF.